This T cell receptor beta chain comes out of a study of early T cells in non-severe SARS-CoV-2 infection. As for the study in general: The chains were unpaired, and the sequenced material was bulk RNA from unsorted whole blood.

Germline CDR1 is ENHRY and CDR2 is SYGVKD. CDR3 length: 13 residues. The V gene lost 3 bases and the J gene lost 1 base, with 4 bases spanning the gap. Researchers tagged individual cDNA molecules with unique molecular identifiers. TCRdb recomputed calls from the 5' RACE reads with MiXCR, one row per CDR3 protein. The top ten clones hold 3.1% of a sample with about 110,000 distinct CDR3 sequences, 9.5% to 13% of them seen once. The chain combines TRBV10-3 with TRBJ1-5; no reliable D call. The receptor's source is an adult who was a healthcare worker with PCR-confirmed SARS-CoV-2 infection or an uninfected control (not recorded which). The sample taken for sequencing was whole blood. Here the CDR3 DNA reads TGTGCCATCAGTGACTACAGCAATCAGCCCCAGCATTTT. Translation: CAISDYSNQPQHF.